This is a list of T cell receptor beta chains from one sample in a study of T cells in Graves' hyperthyroidism and ophthalmopathy. TCRdb re-called the multiplex PCR reads through MiXCR, storing one row per CDR3 protein. The table has some 510,000 distinct CDR3 sequences, less than 25% seen once. The sequencing input was blood. The receptor set was obtained from a man between 18 and 35 years old with Graves' hyperthyroidism. The CDR3 runs from the conserved cysteine through the conserved F or W. The D gene is left open where the match is weak. Size is stated for part of the rows, as once, few or many counts, or as a class when the clone is expanded.

CDR3 DNA: TGTGCCAGCAGGAGTACCGTGGGTTCTTGGGTCACGAACACTGAAGCTTTCTTT; CDR3 protein: CASRSTVGSWVTNTEAFF; V gene: TRBV6-2/TRBV6-3; J gene: TRBJ1-1; clone size: -; D gene: -
CDR3 DNA: TGTGCCAGCAGTTACTCGGGAGGGGCGACCTACGAGCAGTACTTC; CDR3 protein: CASSYSGGATYEQYF; V gene: TRBV6-5; J gene: TRBJ2-7; clone size: few; D gene: TRBD2
CDR3 DNA: TGTGCCAGCATTCAACATGGGAGATCACAGGGCCACTATGGCTACACCTTC; CDR3 protein: CASIQHGRSQGHYGYTF; V gene: TRBV28; J gene: TRBJ1-2; clone size: many; D gene: -
CDR3 DNA: TGTGCCAGCAGCTCGGGGATTGCAGCTTTCTTT; CDR3 protein: CASSSGIAAFF; V gene: TRBV12-3/TRBV12-4; J gene: TRBJ1-1; clone size: -; D gene: -
CDR3 DNA: TGTGCCAGCAGGCCCACCCCCGGGACAGGGGACAGCTCTGGAAACACCATATATTTT; CDR3 protein: CASRPTPGTGDSSGNTIYF; V gene: TRBV28; J gene: TRBJ1-3; clone size: many; D gene: TRBD1
CDR3 DNA: TGTGCTAGTGGTCTAGGACAGGGTACCATAAGCTACACCTTC; CDR3 protein: CASGLGQGTISYTF; V gene: TRBV12-5; J gene: TRBJ1-2; clone size: few; D gene: TRBD1
CDR3 DNA: TGTGCCAGCAGTCCGACTAACACCCAACCAGGCGCCCAGTACTTC; CDR3 protein: CASSPTNTQPGAQYF; V gene: TRBV6-1; J gene: TRBJ2-5; clone size: many; D gene: -
CDR3 DNA: TGTGCCAGCAGTTCTCCTCGGGGGGGGATCTACGAGCAGTACTTC; CDR3 protein: CASSSPRGGIYEQYF; V gene: TRBV28; J gene: TRBJ2-7; clone size: many; D gene: TRBD2
CDR3 DNA: TGTGCCACCAGCACAGATGATTCTCAGCCCCAGCATTTT; CDR3 protein: CATSTDDSQPQHF; V gene: TRBV15; J gene: TRBJ1-5; clone size: many; D gene: -
CDR3 DNA: TGTGCCAGCAGCGACCAGGGGGCGCGTTCTGGAAACACCATATATTTT; CDR3 protein: CASSDQGARSGNTIYF; V gene: TRBV6-1; J gene: TRBJ1-3; clone size: many; D gene: TRBD1
CDR3 DNA: TGTGTCGTCGGGAGGCCCGGCTACACCTTC; CDR3 protein: CVVGRPGYTF; V gene: TRBV6-2/TRBV6-3; J gene: TRBJ1-2; clone size: many; D gene: -
CDR3 DNA: TGTGCCAGTAGTATAGATCTCCGCAGAAAGAACACTGAAGCTTTCTTT; CDR3 protein: CASSIDLRRKNTEAFF; V gene: TRBV19; J gene: TRBJ1-1; clone size: few; D gene: -
CDR3 DNA: TGTGCCAGCAGCTTTTGGGAGAGGGAGACCCAGTACTTC; CDR3 protein: CASSFWERETQYF; V gene: TRBV11-2; J gene: TRBJ2-5; clone size: -; D gene: -
CDR3 DNA: TGTGCCAGCAGCTTGCAGGGTATAAACCAGCCCCAGCATTTT; CDR3 protein: CASSLQGINQPQHF; V gene: TRBV5-6; J gene: TRBJ1-5; clone size: -; D gene: -
CDR3 DNA: TGCAGTTGGGGGAGCAGGAGCTCCTACGAGCAGTACTTC; CDR3 protein: CSWGSRSSYEQYF; V gene: TRBV20-1; J gene: TRBJ2-7; clone size: -; D gene: -
CDR3 DNA: TGTGCCTGGAGTCAGGACAGGGGGCAACAGCCCCAGCATTTT; CDR3 protein: CAWSQDRGQQPQHF; V gene: TRBV30; J gene: TRBJ1-5; clone size: many; D gene: TRBD1
CDR3 DNA: TGTGCCAGCAGTTTACGCCGGTCGAAGGGTCAGCCCCAGCATTTT; CDR3 protein: CASSLRRSKGQPQHF; V gene: TRBV28; J gene: TRBJ1-5; clone size: many; D gene: -
CDR3 DNA: TGTGCCAGCAGTTACCCGGGATCCTCTGGAAACACCATATATTTT; CDR3 protein: CASSYPGSSGNTIYF; V gene: TRBV6-5; J gene: TRBJ1-3; clone size: many; D gene: -
CDR3 DNA: TGTGCCAGCAGTTACCCCGAGTACAACTACGAGCAGTACTTC; CDR3 protein: CASSYPEYNYEQYF; V gene: TRBV6-5; J gene: TRBJ2-7; clone size: many; D gene: -
CDR3 DNA: TGTGCCAGCAGTGAAGAAGGGACAGGGAACTATGGCTACACCTTC; CDR3 protein: CASSEEGTGNYGYTF; V gene: TRBV6-1; J gene: TRBJ1-2; clone size: -; D gene: TRBD1
CDR3 DNA: TGTGCCAGCAGTGAAAGGGGCCCAACCTACGAGCAGTACTTC; CDR3 protein: CASSERGPTYEQYF; V gene: TRBV6-1; J gene: TRBJ2-7; clone size: many; D gene: -
CDR3 DNA: TGTGCCAGCAGCGGTATAAGGGTTCTCCCCTGGACGGAAAGTTACCATTCACCCCTCCACTTT; CDR3 protein: CASSGIRVLPWTESYHSPLHF; V gene: TRBV6-6; J gene: TRBJ1-6; clone size: many; D gene: -
CDR3 DNA: TGTGCCAGCAGCCCCGGGACCACCAGCTCCTACGAGCAGTACTTC; CDR3 protein: CASSPGTTSSYEQYF; V gene: TRBV3-1; J gene: TRBJ2-7; clone size: -; D gene: -
CDR3 DNA: TGTGCCAGTAGTATTGCCGGGACAGAACGACAAGAGACCCAGTACTTC; CDR3 protein: CASSIAGTERQETQYF; V gene: TRBV19; J gene: TRBJ2-5; clone size: few; D gene: TRBD1
CDR3 DNA: TGTGCCAGCAGCTTCTACCAGGGGAGCGAGCAGTACTTC; CDR3 protein: CASSFYQGSEQYF; V gene: TRBV7-3; J gene: TRBJ2-7; clone size: -; D gene: -
CDR3 DNA: TGTGCCAGCAGTTCCCTAGGCTTCTCCGCGAACACCGGGGAGCTGTTTTTT; CDR3 protein: CASSSLGFSANTGELFF; V gene: TRBV28; J gene: TRBJ2-2; clone size: -; D gene: -
CDR3 DNA: TGTGCCAGTAGCCAATCCCCGGAATCACCCCTCCACTTT; CDR3 protein: CASSQSPESPLHF; V gene: TRBV19; J gene: TRBJ1-6; clone size: -; D gene: -
CDR3 DNA: TGTGCCTGGAGTATCGGGACAGGGGCCCAGTACTTC; CDR3 protein: CAWSIGTGAQYF; V gene: TRBV30; J gene: TRBJ2-5; clone size: -; D gene: TRBD1
CDR3 DNA: TGTGCCAGCAGTCTCCGGGACCTATCACCCCTCCACTTT; CDR3 protein: CASSLRDLSPLHF; V gene: TRBV12-3/TRBV12-4; J gene: TRBJ1-6; clone size: few; D gene: -
CDR3 DNA: TGTGCCAGCAGCTTAATTAATGAGGGATACGAGCAGTACTTC; CDR3 protein: CASSLINEGYEQYF; V gene: TRBV7-8; J gene: TRBJ2-7; clone size: few; D gene: -
CDR3 DNA: TGTGCCAGCAGTTTATGGGCTAGCGGGAGCTACGAGCAGTACTTC; CDR3 protein: CASSLWASGSYEQYF; V gene: TRBV12-3/TRBV12-4; J gene: TRBJ2-7; clone size: few; D gene: TRBD2
CDR3 DNA: TGTGCCAGTAGTCTGAGGGTCACCCCGCGCGCAGCTGGGGCCAACGTCCTGACTTTC; CDR3 protein: CASSLRVTPRAAGANVLTF; V gene: TRBV19; J gene: TRBJ2-6; clone size: -; D gene: -
CDR3 DNA: TGCGCCAGCAGCTTGGCCGCAGGTACTGGAAACACCATATATTTT; CDR3 protein: CASSLAAGTGNTIYF; V gene: TRBV5-1; J gene: TRBJ1-3; clone size: few; D gene: -
CDR3 DNA: TGTGCCAGCAGTTCGTCACTAGCGGGAAGGAGCTCCTACGAGCAGTACTTC; CDR3 protein: CASSSSLAGRSSYEQYF; V gene: TRBV28; J gene: TRBJ2-7; clone size: -; D gene: TRBD2
CDR3 DNA: TGTGCCGGAATAGGGAGGGCTCATACTGAAGCTTTCTTT; CDR3 protein: CAGIGRAHTEAFF; V gene: TRBV6-1; J gene: TRBJ1-1; clone size: few; D gene: -
CDR3 DNA: TGTGCCAGCAGTTTCCCCGGGACGTCGACCTACGAGCAGTACTTC; CDR3 protein: CASSFPGTSTYEQYF; V gene: TRBV28; J gene: TRBJ2-7; clone size: many; D gene: -
CDR3 DNA: TGTGCCAGCAGCCCCGGGGCAGGGGGCGATTTGAGTCAGCCCCAGCATTTT; CDR3 protein: CASSPGAGGDLSQPQHF; V gene: TRBV5-6; J gene: TRBJ1-5; clone size: -; D gene: TRBD1
CDR3 DNA: TGTGCCAGCAGTTCCCAGGGAAGCGGCAATCAGCCCCAGCATTTT; CDR3 protein: CASSSQGSGNQPQHF; V gene: TRBV28; J gene: TRBJ1-5; clone size: many; D gene: -
CDR3 DNA: TGCGCCAGCAGCCTGCCCACTAGCGGGGTTTATACCTACGAGCAGTACTTC; CDR3 protein: CASSLPTSGVYTYEQYF; V gene: TRBV4-1; J gene: TRBJ2-7; clone size: few; D gene: TRBD2
CDR3 DNA: TGTGCCAGCAGCCGATTACGGACAGGGTTGGCCGAGCAGTACTTC; CDR3 protein: CASSRLRTGLAEQYF; V gene: TRBV12-3/TRBV12-4; J gene: TRBJ2-7; clone size: many; D gene: TRBD1
CDR3 DNA: TGTGCCAGCAGCTTGACAGGGGGGATAGATACGCAGTATTTT; CDR3 protein: CASSLTGGIDTQYF; V gene: TRBV5-5; J gene: TRBJ2-3; clone size: -; D gene: TRBD1
CDR3 DNA: TGTGCCAGCAGTGAATGGGACGGGTTCACCGGGGAGCTGTTTTTT; CDR3 protein: CASSEWDGFTGELFF; V gene: TRBV6-2/TRBV6-3; J gene: TRBJ2-2; clone size: many; D gene: -
CDR3 DNA: TGTGCCAGCAGTGAAGTGGCAGGGGCCTTTACCTACGAGCAGTACTTC; CDR3 protein: CASSEVAGAFTYEQYF; V gene: TRBV6-1; J gene: TRBJ2-7; clone size: many; D gene: -
CDR3 DNA: TGTGCCAGCAGCTTGACAGGGGGTAGTAGCGAGCAGTACTTC; CDR3 protein: CASSLTGGSSEQYF; V gene: TRBV7-9; J gene: TRBJ2-7; clone size: many; D gene: TRBD1
CDR3 DNA: TGTGCCAGCAATGATGAGGACATTCAGTACTTC; CDR3 protein: CASNDEDIQYF; V gene: TRBV2; J gene: TRBJ2-4; clone size: many; D gene: -
CDR3 DNA: TGTGCCAGCAGCTTAAGACAGAGCACGATGAACACTGAAGCTTTCTTT; CDR3 protein: CASSLRQSTMNTEAFF; V gene: TRBV11-2; J gene: TRBJ1-1; clone size: many; D gene: -
CDR3 DNA: TGTGCCACCCAGGGGGGTCATGGCTACACCTTC; CDR3 protein: CATQGGHGYTF; V gene: TRBV12-3/TRBV12-4; J gene: TRBJ1-2; clone size: few; D gene: TRBD1
CDR3 DNA: TGTGCCAGCGGCCCAGGGCACGGTTACGAGCAGTACTTC; CDR3 protein: CASGPGHGYEQYF; V gene: TRBV9; J gene: TRBJ2-7; clone size: many; D gene: -
CDR3 DNA: TGCGCCAGCAGCCAAGATTACGCGGGATCCCCACCGGAGACCCAGTACTTC; CDR3 protein: CASSQDYAGSPPETQYF; V gene: TRBV4-1; J gene: TRBJ2-5; clone size: few; D gene: -
CDR3 DNA: TGTGCCAGCAGTTTGTTTCGGGACAGGGATCAGCCCCAGCATTTT; CDR3 protein: CASSLFRDRDQPQHF; V gene: TRBV12-3/TRBV12-4; J gene: TRBJ1-5; clone size: many; D gene: TRBD1
CDR3 DNA: TGTGCCAGCAGTTTGGGCAGCAATTATCCCCAGCATTTT; CDR3 protein: CASSLGSNYPQHF; V gene: TRBV27; J gene: TRBJ1-5; clone size: -; D gene: -
CDR3 DNA: TGTGCCAGCAGCGGGGATGGGCAGCCCCAGCATTTT; CDR3 protein: CASSGDGQPQHF; V gene: TRBV6-2/TRBV6-3; J gene: TRBJ1-5; clone size: -; D gene: -
CDR3 DNA: TGTGCCAGCAGACCTACAGGGGGAAGGGGACAGCCCCAGCATTTT; CDR3 protein: CASRPTGGRGQPQHF; V gene: TRBV6-2/TRBV6-3; J gene: TRBJ1-5; clone size: many; D gene: TRBD1
CDR3 DNA: TGTGCCAGCAGTTACCTCGGGGAGAGCGTCGAAGCTTTCTTT; CDR3 protein: CASSYLGESVEAFF; V gene: TRBV6-2/TRBV6-3; J gene: TRBJ1-1; clone size: many; D gene: -